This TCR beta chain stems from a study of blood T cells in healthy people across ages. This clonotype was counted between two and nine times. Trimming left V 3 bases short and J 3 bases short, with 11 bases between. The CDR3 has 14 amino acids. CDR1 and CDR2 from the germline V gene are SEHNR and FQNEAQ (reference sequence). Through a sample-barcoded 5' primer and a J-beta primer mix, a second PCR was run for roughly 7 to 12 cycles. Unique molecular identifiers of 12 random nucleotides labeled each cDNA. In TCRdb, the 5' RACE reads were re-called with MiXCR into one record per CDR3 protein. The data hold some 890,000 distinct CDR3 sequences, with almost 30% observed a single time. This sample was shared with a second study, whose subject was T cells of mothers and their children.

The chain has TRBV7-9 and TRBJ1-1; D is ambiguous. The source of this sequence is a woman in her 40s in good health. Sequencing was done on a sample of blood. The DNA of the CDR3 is TGTGCCAGCAGCTTTTTCGAGAATCACACTGAAGCTTTCTTT. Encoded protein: CASSFFENHTEAFF.